The 17 T cell receptor beta chains reported below all come from one sample, sequenced in a study of blood T cell repertoires in COVID-19. Using immunoSEQ multiplex PCR, the repertoire was profiled, and TCRdb retains in-frame clones only, with some absent. The sample contains 300,000 to 500,000 clones, roughly 90% of which appear only once. What was sequenced was PBMCs or T cells enriched from blood (not recorded which). These TCRs come from a woman aged 25-40 years with acute COVID-19.

This chain connects TRBV20-1 to TRBJ2-6, with 10 bases matching TRBD1. This CDR3 contains 17 residues. Germline assignment: CDR1 DFQATT and CDR2 SNEGSKA (reference sequence). With V trimmed by 3 bases and J by 0 bases, 5 bases remained unmatched. This CDR3 reads CSASPGQGYSGANVLTF. DNA for the CDR3: TGCAGTGCTAGTCCGGGACAGGGGTACTCTGGGGCCAACGTCCTGACTTTC.

The rearrangement joins TRBV5-1 to TRBJ1-1; TRBD1 might be the D (5 bases). The ends were cut back, 4 bases at V and 6 bases at J, with 16 bases in the middle. The CDR3 is 14 residues long. Germline V CDR1 and CDR2: SGHRS, YFSETQ. The CDR3 sequence: CASSPSPGRPEAFF. The CDR3 DNA reads as TGCGCCAGCAGCCCTTCACCAGGGCGCCCTGAAGCTTTCTTT.

The rearrangement uses TRBV9 and TRBJ1-1, with a possible D match to TRBD1 (6 bases). V lost 4 bases and J lost 1, with 8 bases in between. The CDR3 contains 13 residues. CDR1 is SGDLS and CDR2 is YYNGEE in the germline V gene. CDR3 region: CASSKGQNTEAFF. The CDR3 DNA sequence: TGTGCCAGCAGCAAGGGACAGAACACTGAAGCTTTCTTT. The variable domain in full, completed from reference TRBV9 and TRBJ1-1, reads DSGVTQTPKHLITATGQRVTLRCSPRSGDLSVYWYQQSLDQGLQFLIQYYNGEERAKGNILERFSAQQFPDLHSELNLSSLELGDSALYFCASSKGQNTEAFFGQGTRLTVV.

The rearrangement joins TRBV7-3 to TRBJ1-6; D is possibly TRBD1 (6 bases). Germline V gene sequence: CDR1 SGHTA, CDR2 FQGTGA. Trimming took off 8 bases at V and 10 bases at J, with 18 bases between the two ends. The CDR3 has 14 amino acids. For the CDR3, the DNA is TGTGCCAGCGCGTCAGGGGAATTTGGGTCACCCCTCCACTTT. The encoded protein is CASASGEFGSPLHF. The variable domain in full, with the rest retrieved from reference TRBV7-3 and TRBJ1-6, is GAGVSQTPSNKVTEKGKYVELRCDPISGHTALYWYRQSLGQGPEFLIYFQGTGAADDSGLPNDRFFAVRPEGSVSTLKIQRTERGDSAVYLCASASGEFGSPLHFGNGTRLTVT.

The chain carries TRBV5-1 and TRBJ2-1, with 10 bases identical to TRBD1. The V and J ends lost 2 bases and 4 bases, in that order; junction bases with no gene match: 6. Germline V gene lookup returns CDR1 SGHRS and CDR2 YFSETQ. There are 16 residues in the CDR3. In DNA, the CDR3 is TGCGCCAGCAGCTTTGGTCGGGACAGGGGTTACAATGAGCAGTTCTTC. This encodes CASSFGRDRGYNEQFF.

V gene TRBV5-4 combines with J gene TRBJ1-1; 10 nucleotides agree with TRBD1. Germline V CDR1 and CDR2: SGHNT, YYREEE (reference sequence). V dropped 3 bases and J dropped 0; count of bases not matched to a gene: 8. CDR3 length: 17 residues. CDR3 sequence reads: CASSSSRDRGMNTEAFF. The CDR3, as DNA: TGTGCCAGCAGCTCCTCCCGGGACAGGGGAATGAACACTGAAGCTTTCTTT.

This clone is a singleton in its sample. The chain employs TRBV5-1 and TRBJ1-2; D gene ambiguous. V lost 4 bases and J 4 bases, leaving 14 bases between the germline ends. Per the germline V gene, CDR1 is SGHRS and CDR2 is YFSETQ. The CDR3 extends over 14 amino acids. The CDR3 DNA is TGCGCCAGCAGCGAGGTCGCCGGATCCTATGGCTACACCTTC. Its translation is CASSEVAGSYGYTF.

This chain links TRBV9 with TRBJ2-1, with TRBD2 as a possible D gene (6 bases). Germline CDR1 and CDR2: SGDLS and YYNGEE. This CDR3 contains 17 residues. Trimming pared 0 bases from V and 3 bases from J, leaving 16 bases between. DNA of the CDR3: TGTGCCAGCAGCGTAGCTGATACGGCGGGGAACTACAATGAGCAGTTCTTC. Translation: CASSVADTAGNYNEQFF.

This sequence joins TRBV7-9 and TRBJ2-6; 7 nucleotides align to TRBD1. The CDR3 is 18 amino acids. Trimming removed 4 bases from V and 0 bases from J; junction bases left unmatched: 9. Germline V gene lookup returns CDR1 SEHNR and CDR2 FQNEAQ (reference sequence). CDR3 region: CASSYPSGTASGANVLTF. CDR3 nucleotide sequence: TGTGCCAGCAGCTATCCTTCAGGGACAGCCTCTGGGGCCAACGTCCTGACTTTC.

This chain links TRBV6-6 with TRBJ1-2; D remains unclear. This CDR3 contains 13 residues. Trimming took 6 bases from V and 4 from J, leaving 12 bases between them. The germline V gene has CDR1 MNHNY and CDR2 SVGAGI (reference sequence). The CDR3 DNA sequence: TGTGCCAGCAGACGGGAACTAGCCTATGGCTACACCTTC. Protein sequence: CASRRELAYGYTF.

V usage is TRBV15 and J usage is TRBJ2-6; maybe TRBD1 (6 bases). This CDR3 spans 15 amino acids. Per the germline V gene, CDR1 is LNHNV and CDR2 is YYDKDF (reference sequence). With 3 bases removed from V and 1 base from J, the gap between germline ends came to 7 bases. The CDR3 DNA reads as TGTGCCACCAGCAGTGGGACATCTGGGGCCAACGTCCTGACTTTC. Protein product: CATSSGTSGANVLTF.

CDR3 sequence: CATSEPLAGDQGGRQYF. The CDR3 bases are TGTGCCACCAGTGAACCCTTAGCGGGGGACCAGGGGGGCCGGCAGTATTTT. The rearrangement uses TRBV24-1 and TRBJ2-3, with 9 bases fitting TRBD2. Germline V gene sequence: CDR1 KGHDR, CDR2 SFDVKD. V lost 4 bases to trimming and J lost 11 bases; unmatched junction nucleotides: 18. The CDR3 spans 17 residues.

The rearrangement joins TRBV5-1 to TRBJ2-7, with 7 bases identical to TRBD1. The V and J ends lost 0 bases and 6 bases, in that order; junction bases with no gene match: 6. The length of the CDR3 is 14 residues. Germline loops: CDR1 SGHRS, CDR2 YFSETQ. CDR3 bases: TGCGCCAGCAGCTTGGCCGGGACAGCCCCCGAGCAGTACTTC. This translates into CASSLAGTAPEQYF.

The rearrangement joins TRBV7-6 to TRBJ2-1, with D possibly matching TRBD1 (6 bases). The CDR3 totals 14 residues. V lost 3 bases, J lost 6 bases, and 12 bases lay in between. Looked up from germline, CDR1 is SGHVS and CDR2 is FNYEAQ. CDR3 DNA: TGTGCCAGCAGCTTTTTGGACAGTCGCAATGAGCAGTTCTTC. Translation: CASSFLDSRNEQFF.

V usage is TRBV2 and J usage is TRBJ2-7; 10 nucleotides align to TRBD2. The CDR3 length is 15 residues. Trimming took 6 bases from V and 0 from J; bases not matched to a gene: 5. The germline V gene has CDR1 SNHLY and CDR2 FYNNEI. CDR3 region: CASRWASGGSYEQYF. CDR3 in DNA: TGTGCCAGCAGATGGGCTAGCGGGGGCTCCTACGAGCAGTACTTC.

The rearrangement links TRBV5-1 to TRBJ2-2; 10 bases are shared with TRBD1. Germline CDR1 and CDR2: SGHRS and YFSETQ. The junction had 1 base not matched to a gene; V was cut back by 2 bases and J by 6 bases. The CDR3 is 14 residues long. CDR3: CASSFGTGAGELFF. The DNA for the CDR3 is TGCGCCAGCAGCTTCGGGACAGGGGCCGGGGAGCTGTTTTTT.

This chain joins TRBV18 and TRBJ1-1; 8 bases line up with TRBD1. Germline V gene data show CDR1 as KGHSH and CDR2 as LQKENI. Trimming took 6 bases from V and 4 from J; bases not matched to a gene: 4. The CDR3 is 13 amino acids. CDR3 DNA sequence: TGTGCCAGCTCCCCGGGACAGGTCACTGAAGCTTTCTTT. It is translated as CASSPGQVTEAFF.